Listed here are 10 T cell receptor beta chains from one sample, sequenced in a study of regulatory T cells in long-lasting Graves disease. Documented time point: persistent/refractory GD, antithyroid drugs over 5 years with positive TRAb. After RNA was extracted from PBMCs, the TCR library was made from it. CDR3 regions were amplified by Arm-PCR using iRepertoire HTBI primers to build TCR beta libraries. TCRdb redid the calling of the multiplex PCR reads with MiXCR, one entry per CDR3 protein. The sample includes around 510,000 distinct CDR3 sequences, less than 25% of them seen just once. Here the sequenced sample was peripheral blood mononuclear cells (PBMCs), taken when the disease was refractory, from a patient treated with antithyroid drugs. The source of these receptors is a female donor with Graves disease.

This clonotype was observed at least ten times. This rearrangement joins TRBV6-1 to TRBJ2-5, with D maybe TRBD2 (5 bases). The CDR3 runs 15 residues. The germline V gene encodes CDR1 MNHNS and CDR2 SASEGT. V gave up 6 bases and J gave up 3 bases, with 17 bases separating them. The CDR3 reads CASSPKWVGEETQYF. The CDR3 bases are TGTGCCAGCAGCCCGAAGTGGGTGGGAGAAGAGACCCAGTACTTC.

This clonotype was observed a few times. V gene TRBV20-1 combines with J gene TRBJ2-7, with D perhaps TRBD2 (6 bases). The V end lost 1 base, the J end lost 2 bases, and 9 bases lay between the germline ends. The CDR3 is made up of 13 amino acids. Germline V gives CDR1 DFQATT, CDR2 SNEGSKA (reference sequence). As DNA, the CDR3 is TGCAGTGCTAGAGGGAGGGGTACCTACGAGCAGTACTTC. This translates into CSARGRGTYEQYF.

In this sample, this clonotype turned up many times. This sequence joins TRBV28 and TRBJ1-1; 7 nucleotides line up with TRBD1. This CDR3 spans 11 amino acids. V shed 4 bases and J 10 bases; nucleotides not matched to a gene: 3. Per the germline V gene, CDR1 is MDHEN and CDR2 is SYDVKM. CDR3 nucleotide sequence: TGTGCCAGCAGTTCCCGGGACAGAGCTTTCTTT. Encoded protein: CASSSRDRAFF.

The CDR3 loop reads CAISPGPDDTEAFF. The DNA of the CDR3 is TGTGCCATCAGCCCTGGACCGGATGACACTGAAGCTTTCTTT. V is TRBV10-3 and J is TRBJ1-1, with unresolved D. This CDR3 is 14 amino acids long. CDR1 ENHRY and CDR2 SYGVKD come from the germline V gene. V shed 6 bases and J shed 3 bases, with 14 bases lying between them.

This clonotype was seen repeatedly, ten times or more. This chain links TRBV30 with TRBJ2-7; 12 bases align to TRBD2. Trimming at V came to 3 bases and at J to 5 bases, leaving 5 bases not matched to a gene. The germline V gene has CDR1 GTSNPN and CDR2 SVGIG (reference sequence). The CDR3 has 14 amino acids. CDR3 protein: CAWSLAGGGDEQYF. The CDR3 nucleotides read TGTGCCTGGAGCCTAGCGGGAGGGGGCGACGAGCAGTACTTC.

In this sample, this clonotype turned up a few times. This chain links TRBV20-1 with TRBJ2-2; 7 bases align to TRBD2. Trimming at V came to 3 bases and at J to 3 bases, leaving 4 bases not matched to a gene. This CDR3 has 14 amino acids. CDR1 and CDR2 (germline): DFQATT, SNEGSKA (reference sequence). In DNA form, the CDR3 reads TGCAGTGCTAGGGCGGGGAGGGACACCGGGGAGCTGTTTTTT. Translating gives CSARAGRDTGELFF.

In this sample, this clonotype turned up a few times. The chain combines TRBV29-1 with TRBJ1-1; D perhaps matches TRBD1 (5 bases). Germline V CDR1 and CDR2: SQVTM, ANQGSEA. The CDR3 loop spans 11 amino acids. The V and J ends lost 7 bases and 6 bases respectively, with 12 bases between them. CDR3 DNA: TGCAGCGCCGTCGACAGTTCTGAAGCTTTCTTT. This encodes CSAVDSSEAFF.

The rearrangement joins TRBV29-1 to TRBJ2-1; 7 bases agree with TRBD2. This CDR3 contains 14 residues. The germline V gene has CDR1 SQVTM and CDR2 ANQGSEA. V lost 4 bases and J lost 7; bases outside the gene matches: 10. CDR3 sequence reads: CSVVYERDGNEQFF. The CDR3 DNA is TGCAGCGTTGTGTATGAGCGGGACGGGAATGAGCAGTTCTTC.

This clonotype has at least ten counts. CDR3 region: CASSSTLLSSGTRPREQYF. In DNA form, the CDR3 reads TGTGCCAGCAGTTCCACCCTCCTCTCTAGCGGGACCCGACCCCGGGAGCAGTACTTC. The rearrangement joins TRBV28 to TRBJ2-7; 9 bases line up with TRBD2. The CDR3 totals 19 residues. Germline CDR1 is MDHEN and CDR2 is SYDVKM. After removal of 4 bases from V and 7 bases from J, the junction contained 23 bases not matched to a gene.

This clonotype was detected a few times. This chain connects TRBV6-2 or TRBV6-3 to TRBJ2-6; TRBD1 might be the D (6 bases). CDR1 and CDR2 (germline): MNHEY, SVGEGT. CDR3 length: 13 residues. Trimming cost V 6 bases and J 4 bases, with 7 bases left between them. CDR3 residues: CASRGAGANVLTF. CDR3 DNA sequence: TGTGCCAGCAGGGGGGCGGGGGCCAACGTCCTGACTTTC.